This is a list of T cell receptor beta chains from one sample in a study of blood T cell repertoires in COVID-19. The repertoire was sequenced with immunoSEQ multiplex PCR; TCRdb's copy has only in-frame clones and lacks some. This table has about 25,000 clones, 80% to 85% appearing once. The sequencing sample was made of peripheral blood. The receptor source for this set is a man between 65 and 85 years old with acute or convalescent COVID-19. The CDR3 runs from the conserved cysteine through the conserved F or W. The D gene is left open where the match is weak. Only part of the rows carry a size: once, few, many, or a class if the clone is expanded.

clone_size,v_call,j_call,d_call,cdr3_nt,cdr3_aa
.,TRBV6-5,TRBJ2-2,TRBD2,TGTGCCAGCAGTTACGTGGCGGGAGGGGGGACCGGGGAGCTGTTTTTT,CASSYVAGGGTGELFF
.,TRBV6-4,TRBJ1-6,.,TGTGCCAGCAGTGAACATCTCAATTCACCCCTCCACTTT,CASSEHLNSPLHF
.,TRBV7-9,TRBJ1-4,.,TGTGCCAGCAGCTTTGGGGGCACTAATGAAAAACTGTTTTTT,CASSFGGTNEKLFF
.,TRBV20-1,TRBJ2-3,.,TGCAGTGCTAGATCGGGAGATACGCAGTATTTT,CSARSGDTQYF
.,TRBV6-5,TRBJ2-1,.,TGTGCCAGCAGTTACAGGGGAAACTACAATGAGCAGTTCTTC,CASSYRGNYNEQFF
once,TRBV6-2/TRBV6-3,TRBJ2-2,TRBD2,TGTGCCAGCAGTCCGGGACTAGCGGGAGGGCCTCCCCAGAACACCGGGGAGCTGTTTTTT,CASSPGLAGGPPQNTGELFF
.,TRBV6-1,TRBJ2-7,.,TGTGCCAGCAGTGAACAGGGGTCTCGGAGCGAGCAGTACTTC,CASSEQGSRSEQYF
few,TRBV6-5,TRBJ2-1,TRBD2,TGTGCCAGCAGTTATAATAGCGGGGGTTTCAATGAGCAGTTCTTC,CASSYNSGGFNEQFF
.,TRBV5-8,TRBJ1-1,.,TGTGCCAGCAGCTTGGAGGCGGGGAACACTGAAGCTTTCTTT,CASSLEAGNTEAFF
.,TRBV6-5,TRBJ1-2,.,TGTGCCAGCAGTTATGCCGCCTCCGGGACTAACTATGGCTACACCTTC,CASSYAASGTNYGYTF
.,TRBV16,TRBJ2-7,.,TGTGCCAGCGCCTCCTCCCCAGCGGCCTACGAGCAGTACTTC,CASASSPAAYEQYF
.,TRBV2,TRBJ2-2,TRBD1,TGTGCCAGCAGACAGGGGGATTTAAGCACCGGGGAGCTGTTTTTT,CASRQGDLSTGELFF
.,TRBV9,TRBJ2-7,TRBD2,TGTGCCAGCAGCGTAGGGATTTTGGGACTAGCGGGAGTAGTCACACACGAGCAGTACTTC,CASSVGILGLAGVVTHEQYF
.,TRBV9,TRBJ1-2,TRBD1,TGTGCCAGCAGCGTTTTCGACAGGGCGGAAGGTGGCTACACCTTC,CASSVFDRAEGGYTF
few,TRBV7-2,TRBJ1-5,.,TGTGCCAGCAGCTTTTTCAGGGAAGATCAGCCCCAGCATTTT,CASSFFREDQPQHF
.,TRBV7-2,TRBJ2-1,TRBD2,TGTGCCAGCAGCTTAGCAGCGGGAGTGCGGAATGAGCAGTTCTTC,CASSLAAGVRNEQFF
.,TRBV11-2,TRBJ1-1,.,TGTGCCAGCAGTCTCTCCGGGGCTGAAGCTTTCTTT,CASSLSGAEAFF
.,TRBV2,TRBJ1-2,.,TGTGCCAGCACCCAGGACAGAGCTAGGGGCTACACCTTC,CASTQDRARGYTF
.,TRBV24-1,TRBJ1-4,TRBD1,TGTGCCACCAGTAGGGGGACAGGTGGGGATAATGAAAAACTGTTTTTT,CATSRGTGGDNEKLFF
once,TRBV5-1,TRBJ2-1,TRBD1,TGCGCCAGCAAATCAATTGCCGGGACAGTAACCAATGAGCAGTTCTTC,CASKSIAGTVTNEQFF
.,TRBV4-2,TRBJ2-3,.,TGTGCCAGCAGCCCCGGGAGCGTCGATACGCAGTATTTT,CASSPGSVDTQYF
.,TRBV7-2,TRBJ1-2,.,TGTGCCAGCAGCTTAGGACAGCAATATGGCTACACCTTC,CASSLGQQYGYTF
.,TRBV3-1/TRBV3-2,TRBJ1-1,.,TGTGCCAGCAGCCAAGGGGGGGACACTGAAGCTTTCTTT,CASSQGGDTEAFF
.,TRBV15,TRBJ1-2,.,TGTGCCACCAGCAGAGAGATGGGGACAACCTATGGCTACACCTTC,CATSREMGTTYGYTF
once,TRBV6-5,TRBJ1-1,.,TGTGCCAGCAGCTACCGACAGGTGAACACTGAAGCTTTCTTT,CASSYRQVNTEAFF
.,TRBV28,TRBJ1-4,.,TGTGCCAGCAGTTTATTGGGGGGGGGTAATGAAAAACTGTTTTTT,CASSLLGGGNEKLFF
.,TRBV5-6,TRBJ2-7,TRBD1,TGTGCCAGCAGCGAAATTGGGACAGGTCCCTACGAGCAGTACTTC,CASSEIGTGPYEQYF
.,TRBV10-1,TRBJ2-2,TRBD1,TGCGCCAGCCCGGGACAGACGAACACCGGGGAGCTGTTTTTT,CASPGQTNTGELFF
.,TRBV25-1,TRBJ1-6,TRBD1,TGTGCCAGCAGTGAGGGGGACAGATGGGGATTAGACCTCCACTTT,CASSEGDRWGLDLHF
.,TRBV4-1,TRBJ1-1,.,TGCGCCAGCAGCCAGCAGGAGGGAGGGTTCACTGAAGCTTTCTTT,CASSQQEGGFTEAFF
.,TRBV29-1,TRBJ2-1,.,TGCAGCGTCCAAAGAGGGACATCTACGTCTAATGAGCAGTTCTTC,CSVQRGTSTSNEQFF
.,TRBV2,TRBJ2-2,TRBD1,TGTGCCAGCCTAGGGGGCCATCGCGCCGGGGAGCTGTTTTTT,CASLGGHRAGELFF
.,TRBV19,TRBJ2-1,TRBD2,TGTGCCAGTAGTCTGGGACTAGCGGGGGACGAGCAGTTCTTC,CASSLGLAGDEQFF
.,TRBV5-1,TRBJ2-7,.,TGCGCCAGCAGCTTGGCGGGGAGAGGGATTAACGCCTACGAGCAGTACTTC,CASSLAGRGINAYEQYF
.,TRBV30,TRBJ1-1,.,TGTGCCTGGAATCGTGCGGGGACTGAAGCTTTCTTT,CAWNRAGTEAFF
once,TRBV30,TRBJ2-3,.,TGTGCCTGGAGTGGCGGGGGCGAGGCAGATACGCAGTATTTT,CAWSGGGEADTQYF
once,TRBV5-1,TRBJ2-3,.,TGCGCCAGCAGCGTGGCGACAGTGGTTGGGGCTAGCACAGATACGCAGTATTTT,CASSVATVVGASTDTQYF
.,TRBV5-1,TRBJ1-1,.,TGCGCCAGCAGCTGGGGCCAGAACACTGAAGCTTTCTTT,CASSWGQNTEAFF
.,TRBV2,TRBJ2-3,TRBD2,TGTGCCAGCAGTGAGGGAACGGGAGGGCCGTTAACAGATACGCAGTATTTT,CASSEGTGGPLTDTQYF
.,TRBV4-3,TRBJ1-2,TRBD1,TGCGCCAGCAGCCAAAACGACAGGGACCCCTATGGCTACACCTTC,CASSQNDRDPYGYTF
once,TRBV6-1,TRBJ2-5,TRBD1,TGTGCCAGCAATCTAGGGGGCACAGAGACCCAGTACTTC,CASNLGGTETQYF
.,TRBV29-1,TRBJ1-6,.,TGCAGCGTTCAAGGGGACTCCAATTCACCCCTCCACTTT,CSVQGDSNSPLHF
.,TRBV6-6,TRBJ1-5,.,TGTGCCAGCAGTCCCCCGGGGAATCAGCCCCAGCATTTT,CASSPPGNQPQHF
.,TRBV2,TRBJ2-1,TRBD2,TGTGCCAGCAGCGGGACTAGCGGGAGTGGCCATGAGCAGTTCTTC,CASSGTSGSGHEQFF
.,TRBV20-1,TRBJ1-2,.,TGCAGTGCGACAACGGTGTATGGCTACACCTTC,CSATTVYGYTF
once,TRBV19,TRBJ1-5,TRBD1,TGTGCCAGTAGTATTGGGACAGGGCCCGAGCCCCAGCATTTT,CASSIGTGPEPQHF